This T cell receptor beta chain appears in the sequencing data of a study of blood T cell repertoires in COVID-19 (dated by TCRdb to between 2020 and 2021). At the level of the whole study: Samples covering the acute and convalescent phases of COVID-19 were provided by collaborators in the United States, Italy and Spain. The material from the prospective study consisted of cDNA or gDNA derived from T cells, B-cell-depleted T cells, or PBMCs. Deeply sampled blood TCRbeta repertoires from subjects exposed to, actively infected with, or recovered from COVID-19 were included in the dataset. A freely available public database, intended as a resource for researchers studying the immune response to SARS-CoV-2, is where the repertoires were released. HLA class I and class II types, where available, came from metadata supplied by the sample provider rather than from assay-based typing. Samples were obtained from the ongoing ImmuneRACE study (first 160 participants) and from 1,254 subjects provided by 6 global collaborators. A de-identified subject ID, COVID-19 status, age in years and sex were almost always included in the sample metadata.

Collaborating institutions collected whole blood in K2EDTA tubes following their own protocols. For TCRbeta analysis, collaborators shipped samples in one of three forms: frozen whole blood, isolated PBMCs, or DNA extracted from either of those sample types. TCRbeta CDR3 regions were amplified from genomic DNA using the immunoSEQ Assay, a bias-controlled multiplex PCR. The study's processing was this. The number of nucleated cells in each sample was estimated by amplification of reference gene primers within the assay. To quantify the absolute abundance of each unique TCRbeta CDR3 rearrangement, sequence reads were collapsed and filtered. For each sample, productive Simpson clonality was calculated as the square root of Simpson's diversity index over productive rearrangements. What TCRdb holds here is the immuneACCESS table cut down to in-frame rearrangements. Part of the clones is not present; checked against another copy, under half of the missing clones reflect an unresolved V gene, and the others are unexplained. The V and J calls and clone size were taken over from that table, and D and trimming were inferred from the DNA. A total of 300,000 or so clones appear in this sample, 80% to 90% of them only once. The ten largest clonotypes hold 3.7% of the sample.

As for this clone: Its recognized antigen is unknown. No base qualities exist here, and no much larger clone lies one base off it.

The CDR3 covers 15 residues, taking in both the cysteine and the phenylalanine. Only the CDR3 portion is preserved as DNA: 45 bases, with reading frame beginning at the first base. The V end loses 5 bases and the J end loses 0 bases, and a stretch of 11 bases separates them. From a lookup of the germline V gene (reference sequence), CDR1 and CDR2 are SEHNR and FQNEAQ. Summary of the overall study and its limitations: How much clinical and demographic metadata was included differed by source and by participant, and the metadata was provided uncurated.

The V and J genes are TRBV7-9 and TRBJ1-5, and perhaps TRBD1 as D gene, on 6 matching bases. The sequence derives from a woman in her thirties or forties with acute or convalescent COVID-19. Sequencing was done on a sample of peripheral blood. This receptor carries the CDR3 CASSMGHGSNQPQHF. The bases read TGTGCCAGCAGCATGGGACATGGTAGCAATCAGCCCCAGCATTTT.